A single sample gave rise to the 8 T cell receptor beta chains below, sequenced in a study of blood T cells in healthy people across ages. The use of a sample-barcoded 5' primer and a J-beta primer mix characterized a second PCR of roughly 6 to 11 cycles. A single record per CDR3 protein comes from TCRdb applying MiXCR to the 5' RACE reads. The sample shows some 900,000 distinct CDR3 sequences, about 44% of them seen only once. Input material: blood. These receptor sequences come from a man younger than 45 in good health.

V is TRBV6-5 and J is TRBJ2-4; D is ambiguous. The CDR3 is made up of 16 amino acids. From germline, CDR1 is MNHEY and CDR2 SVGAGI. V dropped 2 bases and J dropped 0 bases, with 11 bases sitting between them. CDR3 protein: CASSYHSLVAKNIQYF. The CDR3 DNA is TGTGCCAGCAGTTACCACAGCCTTGTAGCCAAAAACATTCAGTACTTC.

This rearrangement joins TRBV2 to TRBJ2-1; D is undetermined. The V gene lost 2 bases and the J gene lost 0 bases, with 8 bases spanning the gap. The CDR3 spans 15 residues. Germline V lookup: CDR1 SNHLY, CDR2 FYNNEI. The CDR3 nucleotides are TGTGCCAGCAGTGAACGTGAAAGCTCCTACAATGAGCAGTTCTTC. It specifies CASSERESSYNEQFF. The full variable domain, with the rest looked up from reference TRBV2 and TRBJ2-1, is EPEVTQTPSHQVTQMGQEVILRCVPISNHLYFYWYRQILGQKVEFLVSFYNNEISEKSEIFDDQFSVERPDGSNFTLKIRSTKLEDSAMYFCASSERESSYNEQFFGPGTRLTVL.

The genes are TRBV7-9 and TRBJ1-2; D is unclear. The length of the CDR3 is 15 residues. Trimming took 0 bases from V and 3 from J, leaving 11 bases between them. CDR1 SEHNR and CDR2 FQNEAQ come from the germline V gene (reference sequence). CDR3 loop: CASSLALGTYYGYTF. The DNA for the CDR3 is TGTGCCAGCAGCTTAGCGTTGGGCACTTACTATGGCTACACCTTC.

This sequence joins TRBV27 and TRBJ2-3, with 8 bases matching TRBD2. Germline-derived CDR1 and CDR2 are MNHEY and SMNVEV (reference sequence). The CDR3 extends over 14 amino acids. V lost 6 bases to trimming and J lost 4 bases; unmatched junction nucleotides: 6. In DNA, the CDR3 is TGTGCCAGCAGAACTCTGACTAGCGCAGATACGCAGTATTTT. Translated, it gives CASRTLTSADTQYF.

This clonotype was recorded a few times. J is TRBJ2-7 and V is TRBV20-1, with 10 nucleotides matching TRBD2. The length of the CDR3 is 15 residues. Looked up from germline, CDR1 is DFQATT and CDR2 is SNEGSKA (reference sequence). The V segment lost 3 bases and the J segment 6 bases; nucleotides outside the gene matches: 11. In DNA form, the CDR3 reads TGCAGTGCTAGTGACGCTAGCGGGGGATCAGGCGAGCAGTACTTC. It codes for CSASDASGGSGEQYF.

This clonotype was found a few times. Written as DNA, the CDR3 is TGTGCCATCAGCGAGGACAGGATCAATCAGCCCCAGCATTTT. It yields the protein CAISEDRINQPQHF. This chain links TRBV10-3 with TRBJ1-5; TRBD1 agrees at 7 bases. The germline V gene has CDR1 ENHRY and CDR2 SYGVKD. Trimming cost V 6 bases and J 3 bases; bases outside gene matches: 5. This CDR3 spans 14 amino acids.

CDR3 in DNA: TGCAGTGCTAGGGGCAGGGGGGATGACCAAGAGACCCAGTACTTC. This sequence encodes CSARGRGDDQETQYF. The V and J genes are TRBV20-1 and TRBJ2-5, with D perhaps TRBD1 (7 bases). CDR3 length: 15 amino acids. Looked up from germline, CDR1 is DFQATT and CDR2 is SNEGSKA (reference sequence). V lost 3 bases and J 0 bases, leaving 14 bases between the germline ends.

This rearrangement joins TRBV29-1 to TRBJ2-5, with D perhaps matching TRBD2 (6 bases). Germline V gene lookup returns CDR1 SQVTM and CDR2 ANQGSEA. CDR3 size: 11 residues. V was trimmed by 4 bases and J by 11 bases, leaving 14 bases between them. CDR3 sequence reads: CSVASGGEQYF. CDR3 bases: TGCAGCGTTGCATCTGGAGGGGAGCAGTACTTC.